Below are 31 T cell receptor beta chains sequenced from a single sample in a study of T cell responses to AZD1222 COVID-19 vaccine. Using immunoSEQ multiplex PCR, the repertoire was profiled, and TCRdb retains in-frame clones only, with some absent. Counted here are roughly 130,000 clones, 88% occurring once; the ten biggest clones make up under 9%. The material sequenced was peripheral blood, taken on day 0 of AZD1222 vaccination. The receptors were gathered from an adult in good health.

This rearrangement joins TRBV6-6 to TRBJ1-1; D gene unclear. CDR1 and CDR2 (germline): MNHNY, SVGAGI (reference sequence). Trimming removed 8 bases from V and 0 bases from J, with 10 bases in between. This CDR3 comprises 13 residues. CDR3 sequence reads: CASGLRMNTEAFF. The CDR3 coding sequence is TGTGCCAGCGGGCTTCGCATGAACACTGAAGCTTTCTTT.

The rearrangement uses TRBV6-2 or TRBV6-3 and TRBJ2-4, with 8 bases identical to TRBD2. Looked up from germline, CDR1 is MNHEY and CDR2 is SVGEGT. This CDR3 is built from 16 residues. The J segment lost 2 bases and the V segment lost 0 bases, leaving 3 bases of the junction unmatched. The CDR3 DNA reads TGTGCCAGCAGTTACTCGGCGGGGGGCTCCAAAAACATTCAGTACTTC. Residues: CASSYSAGGSKNIQYF.

The rearrangement links TRBV2 to TRBJ2-7, with 8 positions matching TRBD2. Germline CDR1 and CDR2: SNHLY and FYNNEI. V lost 4 bases, J lost 4 bases, and 15 bases stayed unmatched. The CDR3 has 17 amino acids. CDR3 sequence reads: CASSAPRAGGSKYEQYF. CDR3 in DNA: TGTGCCAGCAGTGCCCCAAGGGCGGGGGGTTCGAAATACGAGCAGTACTTC. Full variable domain (rest looked up from reference TRBV2 and TRBJ2-7): EPEVTQTPSHQVTQMGQEVILRCVPISNHLYFYWYRQILGQKVEFLVSFYNNEISEKSEIFDDQFSVERPDGSNFTLKIRSTKLEDSAMYFCASSAPRAGGSKYEQYFGPGTRLTVT.

The chain uses TRBV7-2 and TRBJ1-4; D unresolved. Trimming took off 1 base at V and 6 bases at J, with 9 bases between the two ends. Germline loops: CDR1 SGHTA, CDR2 FQGNSA. This CDR3 has 14 residues. In DNA, the CDR3 is TGTGCCAGCAGCTTAGAGCGGTTAGATGAAAAACTGTTTTTT. It translates to CASSLERLDEKLFF.

The table lists this clone with a count of one. The chain employs TRBV3-1 (or the pseudogene TRBV3-2) and TRBJ2-3; D may match TRBD1 or TRBD2 (6 bases each). CDR3 length: 15 amino acids. CDR1 and CDR2 (germline): LGHDT, YNNKEL (reference sequence). V dropped 1 base and J dropped 3 bases, with 11 bases sitting between them. CDR3 sequence: CASSQARGATDTQYF. In DNA form, the CDR3 reads TGTGCCAGCAGCCAAGCAAGGGGGGCAACAGATACGCAGTATTTT.

This clone was recorded a few times. J is TRBJ2-7 and V is TRBV5-5, with 7 bases aligning to TRBD2. Losses at the gene ends were 3 bases for V and 13 bases for J; bases not matched to a gene: 10. CDR1 and CDR2 from the germline V gene are SGHKS and YYEKEE (reference sequence). CDR3 length: 12 amino acids. The CDR3 nucleotides are TGTGCCAGCAGCTCGGGGGGAGCGGGCACCTACTTC. Encoded protein: CASSSGGAGTYF.

A note on this clone: The junction shows a germline mismatch at one end, possibly a read error. The CDR3 is CASSLERGQPQHF. The CDR3 nucleotides read TGTGCTAGCAGCTTAGAGCGGGGGCAGCCCCAGCATTTT. This chain uses TRBV7-7 with TRBJ1-5; possible D gene TRBD1, 5 bases. The CDR3 length is 13 residues. Per germline, CDR1 SSHAT and CDR2 FNYEAQ (reference sequence).

The rearrangement joins TRBV5-4 to TRBJ1-1; D might be TRBD1 (6 bases). From germline, CDR1 is SGHNT and CDR2 YYREEE (reference sequence). V lost 0 bases and J lost 0, with 15 bases in between. The CDR3 spans 17 residues. As DNA, the CDR3 is TGTGCCAGCAGCTTGGGCAGGACAGCCCTTATGAACACTGAAGCTTTCTTT. It specifies CASSLGRTALMNTEAFF. Looking up the rest from reference TRBV5-4 and TRBJ1-1 gives the full variable domain: ETGVTQSPTHLIKTRGQQVTLRCSSQSGHNTVSWYQQALGQGPQFIFQYYREEENGRGNFPPRFSGLQFPNYSSELNVNALELDDSALYLCASSLGRTALMNTEAFFGQGTRLTVV.

The chain links TRBV7-9 to TRBJ1-6; D is undetermined. The CDR3 consists of 13 residues. With 0 bases removed from V and 7 bases from J, the gap between germline ends came to 4 bases. Germline loops: CDR1 SEHNR, CDR2 FQNEAQ (reference sequence). The chain's CDR3 is CASSLAQNSPLHF. Written as DNA, the CDR3 is TGTGCCAGCAGCTTAGCCCAAAATTCACCCCTCCACTTT.

The rearrangement joins TRBV6-4 to TRBJ1-4; 9 nucleotides agree with TRBD1. J lost 0 bases, V lost 6 bases, and 5 bases had no gene match. Germline CDR1 is MRHNA and CDR2 is SNTAGT. The CDR3 has 16 residues. The CDR3 DNA reads as TGTGCCAGCAGCCCGACAGGGGGTGCAACTAATGAAAAACTGTTTTTT. It codes for CASSPTGGATNEKLFF.

V and J are TRBV12-3 or TRBV12-4 and TRBJ2-7; 8 bases are shared with TRBD1. The CDR3 is made up of 13 amino acids. V dropped 1 base and J dropped 12; count of bases not matched to a gene: 8. The CDR3 loop is CASSLGGTGTGYF. CDR3 DNA sequence: TGTGCCAGCAGTTTAGGTGGGACCGGGACAGGGTACTTC.

Here the CDR3 reads CASSEEVGAGQPQHF. The CDR3 DNA reads as TGTGCCAGCAGTGAAGAGGTAGGGGCAGGTCAGCCCCAGCATTTT. The chain has TRBV6-1 and TRBJ1-5; the D gene is possibly TRBD1 (5 bases). CDR1 is MNHNS and CDR2 is SASEGT in the germline V gene. This CDR3 is built from 15 residues. V lost 1 base to trimming and J lost 6 bases, with 13 bases between them.

As to this clone: This specimen includes other DNA sequences encoding the same CDR3. This chain uses TRBV29-1 with TRBJ1-5, with TRBD1 identical over 7 bases. The CDR3 is 13 amino acids. V lost 6 bases and J lost 7; bases outside the gene matches: 9. The germline gives CDR1 SQVTM, CDR2 ANQGSEA. CDR3 sequence reads: CSVVDRAGQPQHF. The DNA for the CDR3 is TGCAGCGTAGTCGACAGGGCGGGCCAGCCCCAGCATTTT.

The table lists this clone with a count of one. CDR3 sequence (DNA): TGTGCCAGCAGGACAGAATTGAACACTGAAGCTTTCTTT. Its translation: CASRTELNTEAFF. The J gene is TRBJ1-1, the V gene TRBV25-1, with D possibly matching TRBD1 (5 bases). The CDR3 spans 13 residues. The ends were cut back, 6 bases at V and 0 bases at J, with 8 bases in the middle. Germline lookup yields CDR1 MGHDK and CDR2 SYGVNS.

This sequence joins TRBV4-3 and TRBJ1-4; tentatively, D is TRBD1 (5 bases). Germline CDR1 LGHNA, CDR2 YSLEER. V was trimmed by 0 bases and J by 7 bases, leaving 12 bases between them. The CDR3 totals 15 residues. The CDR3 protein is CASSQDRVRGEKLFF. In DNA, the CDR3 is TGCGCCAGCAGCCAAGATCGGGTAAGGGGTGAAAAACTGTTTTTT.

The V call is TRBV9, the J call TRBJ1-1, with D tentatively TRBD1 (6 bases). This CDR3 has 13 residues. Germline CDR1 reads SGDLS; CDR2 reads YYNGEE. Trimming removed 4 bases at V and 5 bases at J, with 12 bases between. The CDR3 coding sequence is TGTGCCAGCAGCCTTCTAGGGGGAACTGAAGCTTTCTTT. Amino acid sequence: CASSLLGGTEAFF.

The chain joins TRBV5-4 to TRBJ2-1; D is perhaps TRBD2 (5 bases). With 1 base removed from V and 7 bases from J, the gap between germline ends came to 15 bases. CDR3 size: 15 residues. CDR1 is SGHNT, CDR2 YYREEE, per germline (reference sequence). The CDR3 loop is CASSLSLEDWNEQFF. As DNA, the CDR3 is TGTGCCAGCAGCTTGTCACTAGAGGATTGGAATGAGCAGTTCTTC.

The chain carries TRBV5-1 and TRBJ2-7, with 7 bases that match TRBD1. The J segment lost 3 bases and the V segment lost 4 bases, leaving 4 bases of the junction unmatched. CDR1 and CDR2 from the germline V gene are SGHRS and YFSETQ. This CDR3 has 13 residues. CDR3 region: CASSIGTVYEQYF. CDR3 nucleotide sequence: TGCGCCAGCAGCATAGGGACAGTCTACGAGCAGTACTTC.

The V and J genes are TRBV5-1 and TRBJ2-1, with 7 bases that match TRBD2. The V gene's germline CDR1 is SGHRS and CDR2 YFSETQ. The CDR3 covers 15 residues. V lost 0 bases and J lost 4; bases outside the gene matches: 4. CDR3 region: CASSLGAGVYNEQFF. The CDR3 DNA reads as TGCGCCAGCAGCTTGGGTGCGGGGGTGTACAATGAGCAGTTCTTC.

V gene TRBV7-2 combines with J gene TRBJ2-7; D gene unclear. Germline loops: CDR1 SGHTA, CDR2 FQGNSA. The CDR3 runs to 15 residues. The ends were cut back, 0 bases at V and 3 bases at J, with 12 bases in the middle. CDR3 sequence reads: CASSLAVQVNYEQYF. The CDR3 DNA reads as TGTGCCAGCAGCTTAGCGGTTCAGGTGAACTACGAGCAGTACTTC.

The V gene is TRBV6-1, the J gene TRBJ2-5; 11 nucleotides line up with TRBD2. Germline V gives CDR1 MNHNS, CDR2 SASEGT. Trimming removed 6 bases from V and 4 bases from J; junction bases left unmatched: 7. The length of the CDR3 is 15 residues. In DNA, the CDR3 is TGTGCCAGCAGGTCGGGACTAGCGGTGATAGAGACCCAGTACTTC. Amino acids: CASRSGLAVIETQYF.

This chain uses TRBV7-2 with TRBJ2-1, with D tentatively TRBD1 or TRBD2 (6 bases each). The germline V gene encodes CDR1 SGHTA and CDR2 FQGNSA. The length of the CDR3 is 13 residues. Trimming removed 9 bases from V and 5 bases from J, with 14 bases in between. The CDR3 region is CASQGRGNNEQFF. In DNA, the CDR3 is TGTGCCAGTCAGGGGCGGGGAAACAATGAGCAGTTCTTC.

V gene TRBV19 combines with J gene TRBJ1-4; 7 bases are shared with TRBD1. This CDR3 has 18 amino acids. With 1 base clipped from V and 0 bases from J, the junction kept 8 bases outside the gene matches. Germline V gene lookup returns CDR1 LNHDA and CDR2 SQIVND (reference sequence). CDR3 nucleotides: TGTGCCAGTAGTATAGCTCCGACAGGGCCCGCAACTAATGAAAAACTGTTTTTT. This gives the protein CASSIAPTGPATNEKLFF.

The chain couples TRBV5-1 to TRBJ1-1, with TRBD1 identical over 11 bases. Germline lookup yields CDR1 SGHRS and CDR2 YFSETQ. The CDR3 is made up of 16 amino acids. With 0 bases clipped from V and 5 bases from J, the junction kept 6 bases outside the gene matches. In nucleotides, the CDR3 is TGCGCCAGCAGCTTGGACGGGACAGGGGGTAGGACTGAAGCTTTCTTT. Protein: CASSLDGTGGRTEAFF. Supplemented by reference TRBV5-1 and TRBJ1-1, the full variable domain reads KAGVTQTPRYLIKTRGQQVTLSCSPISGHRSVSWYQQTPGQGLQFLFEYFSETQRNKGNFPGRFSGRQFSNSRSEMNVSTLELGDSALYLCASSLDGTGGRTEAFFGQGTRLTVV.

The rearrangement links TRBV29-1 to TRBJ2-7; TRBD2 matches at 10 bases. V gave up 4 bases and J gave up 4 bases; unmatched junction bases: 16. This CDR3 comprises 17 residues. Germline CDR1 reads SQVTM; CDR2 reads ANQGSEA. The DNA of the CDR3 is TGCAGCGTTGCACACTTCTCCTCTAGCGGGAGATCGTACGAGCAGTACTTC. Amino acids: CSVAHFSSSGRSYEQYF.

The chain combines TRBV19 with TRBJ2-2; tentatively, D is TRBD2 (6 bases). The CDR3 is 17 amino acids. Germline-derived CDR1 and CDR2 are LNHDA and SQIVND (reference sequence). Deletions cut 7 bases from V and 6 bases from J, with 24 bases between. The chain's CDR3 is CASTNRRPSEVPGELFF. CDR3 in DNA: TGTGCCAGTACCAACAGAAGACCTAGCGAGGTTCCCGGGGAGCTGTTTTTT.

V is TRBV3-1 (or the pseudogene TRBV3-2) and J is TRBJ2-7; D gene uncertain. V gave up 4 bases and J gave up 2 bases, with 12 bases separating them. CDR3 length equals 14 residues. Germline V gene lookup returns CDR1 LGHDT and CDR2 YNNKEL (reference sequence). The CDR3: CASSPRSAAYEQYF. In DNA form, the CDR3 reads TGTGCCAGCAGCCCCCGTTCCGCGGCCTACGAGCAGTACTTC.

V is TRBV18 and J is TRBJ1-6; D not resolved. The CDR3 is 14 residues long. Trimming cost V 2 bases and J 5 bases, with 7 bases left between them. The germline CDR1 and CDR2 sequences are KGHSH and LQKENI. Here the CDR3 reads CASSPKTDNSPLHF. Written as DNA, the CDR3 is TGTGCCAGCTCACCAAAGACTGATAATTCACCCCTCCACTTT. The variable domain in full, completed from reference TRBV18 and TRBJ1-6, reads NAGVMQNPRHLVRRRGQEARLRCSPMKGHSHVYWYRQLPEEGLKFMVYLQKENIIDESGMPKERFSAEFPKEGPSILRIQQVVRGDSAAYFCASSPKTDNSPLHFGNGTRLTVT.

The chain employs TRBV27 and TRBJ2-7; D is ambiguous. The germline V gene encodes CDR1 MNHEY and CDR2 SMNVEV (reference sequence). The length of the CDR3 is 13 residues. V was pared by 5 bases and J by 2 bases, with 10 bases between. The CDR3 DNA reads TGTGCCAGCAGTCCGGCGGACGCCTACGAGCAGTACTTC. Its protein product is CASSPADAYEQYF.

This chain uses TRBV30 with TRBJ1-3; no reliable D call. The CDR3 contains 14 residues. Germline values: CDR1 GTSNPN, CDR2 SVGIG (reference sequence). The V gene lost 0 bases and the J gene lost 1 base, with 7 bases spanning the gap. DNA of the CDR3: TGTGCCTGGAGTGTAGAGGGATCTGGAAACACCATATATTTT. Amino acid sequence: CAWSVEGSGNTIYF.

The chain combines TRBV9 with TRBJ2-5, with unresolved D. Trimming stripped 3 bases from V and 1 base from J, with 10 bases between. The germline V gene encodes CDR1 SGDLS and CDR2 YYNGEE. CDR3 length: 14 amino acids. The CDR3 is CASSAGWLQETQYF. The CDR3 region has the DNA TGTGCCAGCAGCGCAGGTTGGCTCCAAGAGACCCAGTACTTC.